The present T cell receptor (beta chain) was sequenced within a study of response to subunit inactivated influenza vaccine. The study's findings and limits: Authors suggested each seasonal flu vaccination may recruit only limited numbers of new T cells.

As for this clonotype: Its antigen is still unknown.

One entry per CDR3 protein, called by TCRdb with MiXCR from the RT-PCR reads. The sample records about 800,000 distinct CDR3 sequences, over 20% being singletons. Trimming removed 5 bases at V and 5 bases at J, with 11 bases between. The CDR3 is made up of 13 amino acids. The chain carries TRBV12-3 or TRBV12-4 and TRBJ2-3, with a weak D call TRBD1 (6 bases). The sample in question was PBMCs from blood, obtained roughly 5 days after vaccination. The receptor comes from a man aged 50 to 59 who received an inactivated influenza vaccine. The CDR3 DNA is TGTGCCAGCAGTAGGAACAGGGAAGATACGCAGTATTTT. Protein product: CASSRNREDTQYF.